The entry below describes one TCR beta chain. Antigen unknown. The sample is drawn from a study of T-cell memory formation after mild COVID-19. Study-level information: Clusters of TCRs were largely donor specific. The study's findings and limits: Of the contracting clones, CD4+ ones lay mainly in CM and EM, and CD8+ ones in EMRA.

Germline-derived CDR1 and CDR2 are MDHEN and SYDVKM. The CDR3 covers 10 residues. The germline V and J ends were trimmed by 5 bases and 6 bases, with 4 bases remaining between them. TCRdb ran MiXCR on the 5' RACE reads and lists one entry per CDR3 protein. In the table there are about 430,000 distinct CDR3 sequences, approximately 18% of which are singletons. This TCR was sampled from a man between 18 and 29 years old who had mild COVID-19 (a few samples of this study predate the infection). Cell type and time point are not known. The sample consisted of PBMCs or a T cell subset sorted from them (not recorded which). V usage is TRBV28 and J usage is TRBJ1-2; D gene ambiguous. The CDR3, as DNA: TGTGCCAGCAGTAGAGATGGCTACACCTTC. This gives the protein CASSRDGYTF.